This entry concerns a single T cell receptor beta chain. Germline V gene sequence: CDR1 LGHNA, CDR2 YNFKEQ. Trimming took off 4 bases at V and 9 bases at J, with 10 bases between the two ends. The CDR3 spans 13 residues. This specimen comes from a study of blood T cell repertoires in COVID-19. Measured with immunoSEQ multiplex PCR; TCRdb has only the in-frame clones, and not every one. Among about 80,000 clones listed, roughly four fifths were seen once. The V and J genes are TRBV4-2 and TRBJ1-6; D is perhaps TRBD1 (6 bases). The clonotype comes from a woman between 70 and 85 years old with acute or convalescent COVID-19. The specimen was peripheral blood. CDR3 in amino acids: CASSPPRGSPLHF. In DNA form, the CDR3 reads TGTGCCAGCAGCCCCCCCAGGGGTTCACCCCTCCACTTT.